What follows describes a single TCR beta chain. The V and J ends lost 6 bases and 0 bases respectively, with 12 bases between them. The CDR3 runs 16 residues. Germline V gene sequence: CDR1 MNHGY, CDR2 SAAAGT. This sample is part of a study of blood T cell repertoires in COVID-19. Seattle's cohort entered during active infection and was followed longitudinally. Only in-frame clones appear in the TCRdb table, and some are missing; sequencing was by immunoSEQ multiplex PCR. This table holds hundreds of thousands of clones, 80% to 90% found once. The gene calls are TRBV6-8 and TRBJ1-6; D not certain. This receptor was obtained from a woman aged 60-70 years with COVID-19, enrolled during active disease. Input material: peripheral blood. Written as DNA, the CDR3 is TGTGCCAGCAGCTTCGACTCACGCTCCTATAATTCACCCCTCCACTTT. Its protein product is CASSFDSRSYNSPLHF.